This entry lists 10 T cell receptor beta chains sequenced from one sample in a study of T cells in Graves' hyperthyroidism and ophthalmopathy. The TCR beta CDR3 regions underwent amplification using RNA transcripts as the source. The HTBI primer set was used in a first-round RT-PCR of the TCR CDR3. Using its own MiXCR run on the multiplex PCR reads, TCRdb lists one record per CDR3 protein. Among approximately 210,000 distinct CDR3 sequences listed, 17% were seen once. Source material: blood. Source of these receptors: a man aged 50 to 59 with Graves' hyperthyroidism.

This clonotype has a count of ten or more. This rearrangement joins TRBV24-1 to TRBJ1-2, with TRBD1 matching 10 bases. The CDR3 consists of 14 residues. V lost 7 bases to trimming and J lost 4 bases; unmatched junction nucleotides: 5. CDR1 KGHDR and CDR2 SFDVKD come from the germline V gene. The CDR3 is CATRGTGESYGYTF. The CDR3 coding sequence is TGTGCCACCAGGGGGACAGGGGAATCCTATGGCTACACCTTC.

This clonotype was seen many times. DNA of the CDR3: TGCAGTGCTAGCAGTAGCGGACTCACAGATACGCAGTATTTT. It encodes CSASSSGLTDTQYF. The chain has TRBV20-1 and TRBJ2-3; a weak D match, TRBD2 (6 bases). CDR1 DFQATT and CDR2 SNEGSKA come from the germline V gene (reference sequence). The V gene lost 3 bases and the J gene lost 2 bases, with 12 bases spanning the gap. CDR3 length equals 14 residues.

Turning to this clonotype: A much larger clone sits a single nucleotide away, making a read error possible. This chain connects TRBV20-1 to TRBJ2-3; 14 positions agree with TRBD2. The CDR3 runs 15 residues. In germline, CDR1 is DFQATT, CDR2 SNEGSKA (reference sequence). The V and J ends lost 6 bases and 7 bases, in that order; junction bases with no gene match: 9. The DNA of the CDR3 is TGCAGTGCCGGGACTAGCGGGAGAAGCGCAAATACGCAGTATTTT. It codes for CSAGTSGRSANTQYF.

This clonotype came up a few times. The chain links TRBV10-1 to TRBJ2-5; TRBD1 matches 8 bases. The CDR3 runs to 14 residues. Germline V gene data show CDR1 as WNHNN and CDR2 as SYGVQD (reference sequence). With V trimmed by 5 bases and J by 4 bases, 6 bases remained unmatched. The CDR3 spells CASSTGQAGETQYF. The CDR3 nucleotides are TGCGCCAGCAGTACGGGACAGGCGGGAGAGACCCAGTACTTC.

This clonotype was seen ten or more times. This CDR3 is CASSILFFEQYF. The CDR3 region has the DNA TGTGCCAGCAGCATTCTTTTCTTTGAGCAGTACTTC. The rearrangement uses TRBV7-9 and TRBJ2-7; D not resolved. This CDR3 region has 12 residues. Trimming cost V 5 bases and J 7 bases, with 12 bases left between them. The germline V gene encodes CDR1 SEHNR and CDR2 FQNEAQ (reference sequence).

At least ten counts were recorded for this clonotype. The CDR3 protein is CASSLSVGGANVLTF. The CDR3 region has the DNA TGTGCCAGCAGTCTAAGCGTGGGGGGGGCCAACGTCCTGACTTTC. The chain recombines TRBV12-3 or TRBV12-4 with TRBJ2-6; D unresolved. The CDR3 spans 15 residues. The germline V and J ends were trimmed by 5 bases and 4 bases, with 12 bases remaining between them.

This clonotype came up a few times. V usage is TRBV28 and J usage is TRBJ2-5; TRBD1 might be the D (6 bases). The CDR3 covers 13 residues. Germline CDR1 reads MDHEN; CDR2 reads SYDVKM. Trimming took 5 bases from V and 2 from J, leaving 9 bases between them. The CDR3 sequence is CASSRTDQETQYF. The CDR3 DNA is TGTGCCAGCAGTCGGACAGATCAAGAGACCCAGTACTTC.

This clonotype has ten or more counts. This chain links TRBV30 with TRBJ1-5; possible D gene TRBD1, 6 bases. CDR1 GTSNPN and CDR2 SVGIG come from the germline V gene (reference sequence). There are 13 residues in the CDR3. Trimming shortened V by 3 bases and J by 9 bases, and 15 bases separated the two germline ends. This chain's CDR3 is CAWSLTGSGPQHF. The CDR3, as DNA: TGTGCCTGGAGCCTGACAGGTTCGGGGCCCCAGCATTTT.

This clonotype has more than one count but fewer than ten. The chain is built from TRBV5-8 and TRBJ1-6; D unresolved. The CDR3 covers 14 residues. Germline CDR1 reads SGHTS; CDR2 reads YDEGEE. The V end was cut by 2 bases, the J end by 9 bases, with 12 bases between. DNA for the CDR3: TGTGCCAGCAGCTTAGGGCAGACGACTTCACCCCTCCACTTT. It encodes CASSLGQTTSPLHF.

This clonotype was observed a few times. CDR3 in amino acids: CSASSPGGSYEQYF. The CDR3 DNA reads TGCAGTGCTAGTTCCCCCGGGGGCTCCTACGAGCAGTACTTC. The V gene is TRBV20-1, the J gene TRBJ2-7; TRBD2 is a possible D gene (6 bases). Germline V gives CDR1 DFQATT, CDR2 SNEGSKA (reference sequence). V was trimmed by 3 bases and J by 0 bases, leaving 12 bases between them. This CDR3 region has 14 residues.